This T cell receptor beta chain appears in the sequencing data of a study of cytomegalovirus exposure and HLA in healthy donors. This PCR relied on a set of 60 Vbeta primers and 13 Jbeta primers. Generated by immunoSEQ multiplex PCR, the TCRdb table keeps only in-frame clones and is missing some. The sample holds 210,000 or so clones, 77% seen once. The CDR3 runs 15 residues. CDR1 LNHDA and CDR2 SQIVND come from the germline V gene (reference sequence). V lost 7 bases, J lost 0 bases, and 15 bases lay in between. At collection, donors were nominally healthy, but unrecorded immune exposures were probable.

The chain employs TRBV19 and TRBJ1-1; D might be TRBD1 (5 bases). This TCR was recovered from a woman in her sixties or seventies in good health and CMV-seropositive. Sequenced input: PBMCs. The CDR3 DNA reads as TGTGCCAGTAAGGAACAGGTGGGTATGAACACTGAAGCTTTCTTT. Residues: CASKEQVGMNTEAFF.